Listed here is a single T cell receptor (beta chain). Its antigen is not known. This CDR3 contains 15 residues. Trimming cost V 3 bases and J 0 bases, with 8 bases left between them. Germline values: CDR1 SGHTA, CDR2 FQGNSA. The repertoire was sequenced with immunoSEQ multiplex PCR; TCRdb's copy has only in-frame clones and lacks some. The sample holds approximately 61,000 clones; 80% are singletons and the top ten take approximately 6%. The sample belongs to a study of a mutant IDH1 vaccine in newly diagnosed glioma. The overall study: In weeks 1, 3, 5, 7, 11, 15, 19 and 23, patients were vaccinated. Of the patients given treatment, about 62% were male and 37.5% were female, and a mean age of around 44 years was recorded. Earlier therapy was either radiotherapy, temozolomide, or both, and most got both.

Time point in this sample: week 11, during vaccination. A 20-mer mutant IDH1 peptide at 300 ug was injected subcutaneously with topical imiquimod. This sequence joins TRBV7-2 and TRBJ1-4; D gene ambiguous. The sample was PBMCs, taken from a glioma patient whose treatment included an IDH1 peptide vaccine. The sequence was obtained from a man over 45 with glioma. Written as DNA, the CDR3 is TGTGCCAGCAGCTTGGCGATTGCAACTAATGAAAAACTGTTTTTT. The encoded protein is CASSLAIATNEKLFF.